These 8 T cell receptor beta chains originate from one sample sequenced in a study of blood T cell repertoires in COVID-19 (TCRdb year 2020). The protocol used for the library was the immunoSEQ multiplex PCR assay. TCRdb obtained this table from immuneACCESS and retained in-frame rearrangements with V and J assigned. These tables miss some clones; where compared with another copy, unresolved V genes account for less than half of the shortfall, and the remainder is unexplained. The sample yields 200,000 to 250,000 clones; 87% were counted once. Of the sample, about a tenth is held by the ten largest clones. Sequenced material: PBMCs or T cells enriched from blood (not recorded which). The receptors were sampled from a man aged 25 to 45 who had recovered from COVID-19.

The chain is built from TRBV19 and TRBJ2-3; 8 bases map to TRBD2. Trimming removed 3 bases from V and 4 bases from J; junction bases left unmatched: 6. The CDR3 is 15 amino acids. The V gene's germline CDR1 is LNHDA and CDR2 SQIVND (reference sequence). CDR3 protein: CASSISGTSPDTQYF. Written as DNA, the CDR3 is TGTGCCAGTAGTATTTCAGGGACTAGTCCAGATACGCAGTATTTT.

This rearrangement joins TRBV30 to TRBJ1-2; D call uncertain. Looked up from germline, CDR1 is GTSNPN and CDR2 is SVGIG (reference sequence). The ends were cut back, 0 bases at V and 4 bases at J, with 9 bases in the middle. This CDR3 comprises 13 residues. CDR3 in DNA: TGTGCCTGGAGTGTTGGTCTAATCTATGGCTACACCTTC. Translation gives CAWSVGLIYGYTF.

This chain connects TRBV12-5 to TRBJ2-1; 9 bases line up with TRBD1. This CDR3 comprises 15 residues. Germline CDR1 LGHNT, CDR2 FRNRAP. Trimming at V came to 7 bases and at J to 6 bases, leaving 10 bases not matched to a gene. The CDR3 DNA is TGTGCTAGTGCCCGGGGGACAGGGAGGCCCAATGAGCAGTTCTTC. Translation: CASARGTGRPNEQFF.

The chain combines TRBV3-1 (or the pseudogene TRBV3-2) with TRBJ1-5, with 10 nucleotides matching TRBD1. Per the germline V gene, CDR1 is LGHDT and CDR2 is YNNKEL (reference sequence). The CDR3 sequence is 14 residues long. Germline trimming cut 4 bases from V and 5 bases from J; bases unmatched to any gene: 2. The CDR3 DNA sequence: TGTGCCAGCAGCCGCGGGACAGGGGATCAGCCCCAGCATTTT. Protein product: CASSRGTGDQPQHF.

The chain couples TRBV28 to TRBJ1-1; the match to TRBD1 covers 10 bases. Germline loops: CDR1 MDHEN, CDR2 SYDVKM. The CDR3 spans 18 residues. The trim removed 4 bases at V and 1 base at J, leaving 12 bases unmatched. The CDR3: CASSSYRDRGGTNTEAFF. The CDR3 coding sequence is TGTGCCAGCAGTTCTTACCGGGACAGGGGCGGTACGAACACTGAAGCTTTCTTT.

This sequence joins TRBV6-5 and TRBJ1-1; TRBD1 matches 7 bases. Germline lookup yields CDR1 MNHEY and CDR2 SVGAGI. V was clipped by 11 bases and J by 11 bases; unmatched bases: 14. CDR3 length: 12 residues. CDR3 in DNA: TGTGCCGTTCGACAGGGCGATTTAGGGGCTTTCTTT. Its translation: CAVRQGDLGAFF.

This clone turned up a few times. The gene calls are TRBV18 and TRBJ2-7; 7 nucleotides agree with TRBD1. This CDR3 is 15 amino acids long. The trim removed 3 bases at V and 2 bases at J, leaving 7 bases unmatched. Germline V gives CDR1 KGHSH, CDR2 LQKENI. The CDR3 protein is CASSPRTGPTYEQYF. Here the CDR3 DNA reads TGTGCCAGCTCACCCCGGACAGGACCAACCTACGAGCAGTACTTC.

This clone was seen a single time. This rearrangement joins TRBV19 to TRBJ2-7; 14 nucleotides align to TRBD2. This CDR3 has 16 residues. Germline V gene data show CDR1 as LNHDA and CDR2 as SQIVND (reference sequence). With 9 bases clipped from V and 0 bases from J, the junction kept 7 bases outside the gene matches. The CDR3, as DNA: TGTGCCAGCCAGGGACTAGCGGGAGAGAGCTCCTACGAGCAGTACTTC. Translated: CASQGLAGESSYEQYF.